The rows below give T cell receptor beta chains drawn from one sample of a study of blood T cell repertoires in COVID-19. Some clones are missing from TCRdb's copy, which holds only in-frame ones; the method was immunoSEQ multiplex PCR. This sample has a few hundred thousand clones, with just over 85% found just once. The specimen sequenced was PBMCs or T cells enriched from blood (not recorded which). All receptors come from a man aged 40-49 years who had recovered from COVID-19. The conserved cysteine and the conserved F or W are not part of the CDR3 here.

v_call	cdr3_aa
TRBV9	ASSVGFSQETQY
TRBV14	ASSPSGTGSYGYT
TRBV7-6	ASSLAMGTSGNEQF
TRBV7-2	ASSSTSSSYEQY
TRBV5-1	ASSGIQGASPF
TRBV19	ASSTRGQEAF
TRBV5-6	ASSTAGTGVHEQY
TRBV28	ASSFADRTASGNTIY
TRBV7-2	ASSRTDTGELF
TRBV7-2	ASSPFAGSGELF
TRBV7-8	ASRPAGIQNEKLF
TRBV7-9	ASSLGEGQGLDTIY
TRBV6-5	ASSSDRGSGNTIY
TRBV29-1	STRQGAGEQY
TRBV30	AWSVTSGETQY
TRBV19	ASTLTPGSTEAF
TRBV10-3	AISEYRAGGTDTQY
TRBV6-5	ASRLGQATHYGYT
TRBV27	ASKDRGLVEAYNSPLH
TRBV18	ASSPPSGGTEAF
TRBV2	ASRWGQGNQPQH
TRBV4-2	ASSQVSWRDTQY
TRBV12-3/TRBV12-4	ASSFTNTGELF
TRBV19	ASSPTSGIETQY
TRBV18	ASSPGLGGNEQF
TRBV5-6	ASTQGLFNSPLH
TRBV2	ASSIDRDYEQY
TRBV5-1	ASSVTSGQETQY
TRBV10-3	AIGRDSLYGYT
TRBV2	ASSGTTTNEKLF
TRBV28	ASSSLTGGYEQF
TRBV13	ASSSLTSGRHNEQF
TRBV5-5	ASSLSGDEKLF
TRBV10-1	ASSDSSLNTGELF
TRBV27	ASSFGTSGSNNEQF
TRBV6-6	ASSLSSGTYNEQF
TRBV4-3	ASSHKEGGVDGETDTQY
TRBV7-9	ASSSTGVDYGYT
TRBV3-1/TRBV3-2	ATSAGRKAQY
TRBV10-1	ASSEGRGTDTQY
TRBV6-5	ASSYTDRGTEAF